This TCR beta chain was retrieved from a study of OX40 agonist ivuxolimab in advanced cancers. Study in general: Age averaged about 60 years (range roughly 23 to 79), and roughly 80% were male. Three dose-escalation patients had partial responses: one with hepatocellular carcinoma and two with cutaneous melanoma.

The study, taken as a whole, reports: Expanded peripheral T cells had an undetermined antigen specificity.

The J segment lost 2 bases and the V segment lost 1 base, leaving 2 bases of the junction unmatched. The CDR3 loop spans 15 amino acids. Germline lookup yields CDR1 MGHDK and CDR2 SYGVNS. Here immunoSEQ multiplex PCR was the method, and the copy in TCRdb shows in-frame clones only, minus some. The data show approximately 66,000 clones, about 87% seen once. Notes on this clone: Its antigen is unidentified.

The material was CD4+ or CD8+ T cells sorted from blood, obtained in a trial of the OX40 agonist ivuxolimab. This sequence joins TRBV25-1 and TRBJ2-3; 8 bases line up with TRBD2. The clonotype originates from an adult with an advanced solid tumor such as melanoma, head and neck, liver or kidney cancer. As DNA, the CDR3 is TGTGCCAGCAGTGAATCGCGGGGGGCCACAGATACGCAGTATTTT. Amino acid sequence: CASSESRGATDTQYF.